What follows describes a single T cell receptor beta chain. From the RT-PCR reads, TCRdb called clonotypes with MiXCR, one entry per CDR3 protein. Here the sample spans about 680,000 distinct CDR3 sequences, 11% to 15% being singletons. V was shortened by 3 bases and J by 0 bases, with 11 bases between the two germline ends. This CDR3 comprises 15 residues. The sequence was obtained from a female donor in good health, serving as a healthy control. The sample comprised memory CD4+ T cells from blood. The chain uses TRBV12-3 or TRBV12-4 and TRBJ1-1; perhaps TRBD1 as D (5 bases). DNA of the CDR3: TGTGCCAGCAGTTTTGGCGCAGGGTTGAACACTGAAGCTTTCTTT. It is translated as CASSFGAGLNTEAFF.